The 17 T cell receptor beta chains presented below share a single source sample, sequenced in a study of blood T cell repertoires in COVID-19. Clones were read by immunoSEQ multiplex PCR, and TCRdb kept only the in-frame ones, dropping some. The repertoire holds around 390,000 clones, with 85% to 90% as singletons. Input material: PBMCs or T cells enriched from blood (not recorded which). Receptors were obtained from a woman aged 50 to 60 who had recovered from COVID-19.

This chain links TRBV5-1 with TRBJ1-5, with 7 bases aligning to TRBD1. With V trimmed by 4 bases and J by 2 bases, 6 bases remained unmatched. The length of the CDR3 is 15 residues. Germline V gives CDR1 SGHRS, CDR2 YFSETQ. The CDR3 nucleotides are TGCGCCAGCAGCCCAAACACAGGGGGCAATCAGCCCCAGCATTTT. Translating it yields CASSPNTGGNQPQHF.

The table lists this clone with a count of one. The chain is built from TRBV6-5 and TRBJ1-4; tentative D call: TRBD1 (5 bases). The CDR3 length is 16 residues. The V gene lost 0 bases and the J gene lost 12 bases, with 20 bases spanning the gap. CDR1 MNHEY and CDR2 SVGAGI come from the germline V gene. CDR3 loop: CASSYSSPHQGGELFF. In DNA form, the CDR3 reads TGTGCCAGCAGTTACTCGAGTCCCCACCAGGGTGGGGAACTGTTTTTT.

J is TRBJ1-1 and V is TRBV2; no clear D. Germline-derived CDR1 and CDR2 are SNHLY and FYNNEI. The CDR3 contains 15 residues. The V gene lost 6 bases and the J gene lost 0 bases, with 14 bases spanning the gap. The CDR3 region has the DNA TGTGCCAGCAGGTCTAGAAGCGGAATGAACACTGAAGCTTTCTTT. It encodes CASRSRSGMNTEAFF.

The rearrangement uses TRBV25-1 and TRBJ1-1; 7 nucleotides agree with TRBD1. From germline, CDR1 is MGHDK and CDR2 SYGVNS. The ends lost 8 bases at V and 1 base at J; junction bases unmatched: 7. The CDR3 totals 14 residues. CDR3 nucleotide sequence: TGTGCCAGCCGCAGGACAGGCTCGAACACTGAAGCTTTCTTT. Protein product: CASRRTGSNTEAFF.

The chain combines TRBV5-1 with TRBJ2-2; 7 bases fit TRBD1. The CDR3 runs to 14 residues. CDR1 and CDR2 from the germline V gene are SGHRS and YFSETQ. The V gene end was trimmed by 4 bases and the J gene end by 7 bases; junction bases not matched to a gene: 7. DNA of the CDR3: TGCGCCAGCAGCCCTACAGGGGATAACGGGGAGCTGTTTTTT. Residues: CASSPTGDNGELFF.

The chain couples TRBV3-1 (or the pseudogene TRBV3-2) to TRBJ2-2; 9 bases map to TRBD1. This CDR3 region has 15 residues. Losses at the gene ends were 2 bases for V and 8 bases for J; bases not matched to a gene: 6. CDR1 and CDR2 from the germline V gene are LGHDT and YNNKEL (reference sequence). The CDR3 DNA sequence: TGTGCCAGCAGCCAAAGGACAGGGGTCGTGGGGGAGCTGTTTTTT. Residues: CASSQRTGVVGELFF.

This clone appeared a single time. The V call is TRBV3-1 (or the pseudogene TRBV3-2), the J call TRBJ1-1; possible D gene TRBD1, 5 bases. Trimming stripped 1 base from V and 2 bases from J, with 5 bases between. Germline CDR1 is LGHDT and CDR2 is YNNKEL (reference sequence). This CDR3 spans 13 amino acids. CDR3: CASSQGTNTEAFF. As DNA, the CDR3 is TGTGCCAGCAGCCAAGGGACAAACACTGAAGCTTTCTTT.

The chain recombines TRBV6-2 or TRBV6-3 with TRBJ2-7; 11 positions match TRBD1. With V trimmed by 6 bases and J by 1 base, 5 bases remained unmatched. The germline gives CDR1 MNHEY, CDR2 SVGEGT. This CDR3 is 15 amino acids long. In DNA, the CDR3 is TGTGCCAGCAGCTTGGGACAGGGGGTATCCTACGAGCAGTACTTC. As protein: CASSLGQGVSYEQYF.

The chain is built from TRBV5-4 and TRBJ2-5, with a tentative D call TRBD2 (6 bases). Germline values: CDR1 SGHNT, CDR2 YYREEE (reference sequence). Deletions cut 0 bases from V and 3 bases from J, with 12 bases between. There are 15 residues in the CDR3. The CDR3 nucleotides read TGTGCCAGCAGCTTGGGGTTGCGGGGTGAAGAGACCCAGTACTTC. It specifies CASSLGLRGEETQYF.

The rearrangement links TRBV29-1 to TRBJ1-1, with TRBD1 identical over 7 bases. CDR1 and CDR2 (germline): SQVTM, ANQGSEA. Trimming cost V 3 bases and J 6 bases; bases outside gene matches: 10. The CDR3 totals 14 residues. CDR3 nucleotides: TGCAGCGTTGACCCGACAGGGCCAGTGGCTGAAGCTTTCTTT. Translation gives CSVDPTGPVAEAFF. Complete variable domain (other parts from reference TRBV29-1 and TRBJ1-1): SAVISQKPSRDICQRGTSLTIQCQVDSQVTMMFWYRQQPGQSLTLIATANQGSEATYESGFVIDKFPISRPNLTFSTLTVSNMSPEDSSIYLCSVDPTGPVAEAFFGQGTRLTVV.

This chain uses TRBV20-1 with TRBJ1-5; D not resolved. Germline values: CDR1 DFQATT, CDR2 SNEGSKA (reference sequence). The length of the CDR3 is 10 residues. V lost 6 bases to trimming and J lost 9 bases, with 9 bases between them. In DNA, the CDR3 is TGCAGTGCCCACCGCGGGCCCCAGCATTTT. This sequence encodes CSAHRGPQHF.

This clone was found a few times. The chain has TRBV3-1 (or the pseudogene TRBV3-2) and TRBJ1-1, with unresolved D. This CDR3 is 10 amino acids long. Germline CDR1 and CDR2: LGHDT and YNNKEL (reference sequence). Trimming took off 8 bases at V and 6 bases at J, with 7 bases between the two ends. The CDR3 coding sequence is TGTGCCAGCGACCGGGCTGAAGCTTTCTTT. This translates into CASDRAEAFF.

This clone was counted between two and nine times. The chain couples TRBV27 to TRBJ2-7; perhaps TRBD1 as D (5 bases). V dropped 4 bases and J dropped 6 bases, with 13 bases sitting between them. The germline V gene has CDR1 MNHEY and CDR2 SMNVEV (reference sequence). The CDR3 has 13 amino acids. The CDR3 is CASSSLATGEQYF. Here the CDR3 DNA reads TGTGCCAGCAGTTCCCTCGCCACAGGCGAGCAGTACTTC.

CDR3 loop: CASSPPFKGDLTEAFF. The CDR3 coding sequence is TGTGCCAGCTCACCACCTTTTAAAGGGGATCTGACTGAAGCTTTCTTT. The chain joins TRBV18 to TRBJ1-1; perhaps TRBD1 as D (5 bases). Germline CDR1 is KGHSH and CDR2 is LQKENI. This CDR3 spans 16 amino acids. The V gene lost 0 bases and the J gene lost 5 bases, with 16 bases spanning the gap.

The gene calls are TRBV28 and TRBJ1-1; D is unresolved. The V and J ends lost 7 bases and 0 bases respectively, with 6 bases between them. This CDR3 region has 12 residues. In germline, CDR1 is MDHEN, CDR2 SYDVKM. The DNA of the CDR3 is TGTGCCAGCAAACTCCTGAACACTGAAGCTTTCTTT. The encoded protein is CASKLLNTEAFF.

This clone was detected only once. The J gene is TRBJ1-1, the V gene TRBV7-2, with 12 bases identical to TRBD1. This CDR3 contains 14 residues. Germline V gene data show CDR1 as SGHTA and CDR2 as FQGNSA. The junction had 3 bases not matched to a gene; V was cut back by 5 bases and J by 5 bases. CDR3 nucleotides: TGTGCCAGCAGCCCGGGACAGGGGGCGACTGAAGCTTTCTTT. Residues: CASSPGQGATEAFF.

This clone was observed once. V and J are TRBV3-1 (or the pseudogene TRBV3-2) and TRBJ1-2; 7 bases are shared with TRBD1. CDR1 and CDR2 (germline): LGHDT, YNNKEL (reference sequence). Trimming removed 6 bases from V and 1 base from J; junction bases left unmatched: 5. The CDR3 runs 14 residues. CDR3 protein: CASRSRDSNYGYTF. The DNA of the CDR3 is TGTGCCAGCAGGAGCAGGGACAGTAACTATGGCTACACCTTC.